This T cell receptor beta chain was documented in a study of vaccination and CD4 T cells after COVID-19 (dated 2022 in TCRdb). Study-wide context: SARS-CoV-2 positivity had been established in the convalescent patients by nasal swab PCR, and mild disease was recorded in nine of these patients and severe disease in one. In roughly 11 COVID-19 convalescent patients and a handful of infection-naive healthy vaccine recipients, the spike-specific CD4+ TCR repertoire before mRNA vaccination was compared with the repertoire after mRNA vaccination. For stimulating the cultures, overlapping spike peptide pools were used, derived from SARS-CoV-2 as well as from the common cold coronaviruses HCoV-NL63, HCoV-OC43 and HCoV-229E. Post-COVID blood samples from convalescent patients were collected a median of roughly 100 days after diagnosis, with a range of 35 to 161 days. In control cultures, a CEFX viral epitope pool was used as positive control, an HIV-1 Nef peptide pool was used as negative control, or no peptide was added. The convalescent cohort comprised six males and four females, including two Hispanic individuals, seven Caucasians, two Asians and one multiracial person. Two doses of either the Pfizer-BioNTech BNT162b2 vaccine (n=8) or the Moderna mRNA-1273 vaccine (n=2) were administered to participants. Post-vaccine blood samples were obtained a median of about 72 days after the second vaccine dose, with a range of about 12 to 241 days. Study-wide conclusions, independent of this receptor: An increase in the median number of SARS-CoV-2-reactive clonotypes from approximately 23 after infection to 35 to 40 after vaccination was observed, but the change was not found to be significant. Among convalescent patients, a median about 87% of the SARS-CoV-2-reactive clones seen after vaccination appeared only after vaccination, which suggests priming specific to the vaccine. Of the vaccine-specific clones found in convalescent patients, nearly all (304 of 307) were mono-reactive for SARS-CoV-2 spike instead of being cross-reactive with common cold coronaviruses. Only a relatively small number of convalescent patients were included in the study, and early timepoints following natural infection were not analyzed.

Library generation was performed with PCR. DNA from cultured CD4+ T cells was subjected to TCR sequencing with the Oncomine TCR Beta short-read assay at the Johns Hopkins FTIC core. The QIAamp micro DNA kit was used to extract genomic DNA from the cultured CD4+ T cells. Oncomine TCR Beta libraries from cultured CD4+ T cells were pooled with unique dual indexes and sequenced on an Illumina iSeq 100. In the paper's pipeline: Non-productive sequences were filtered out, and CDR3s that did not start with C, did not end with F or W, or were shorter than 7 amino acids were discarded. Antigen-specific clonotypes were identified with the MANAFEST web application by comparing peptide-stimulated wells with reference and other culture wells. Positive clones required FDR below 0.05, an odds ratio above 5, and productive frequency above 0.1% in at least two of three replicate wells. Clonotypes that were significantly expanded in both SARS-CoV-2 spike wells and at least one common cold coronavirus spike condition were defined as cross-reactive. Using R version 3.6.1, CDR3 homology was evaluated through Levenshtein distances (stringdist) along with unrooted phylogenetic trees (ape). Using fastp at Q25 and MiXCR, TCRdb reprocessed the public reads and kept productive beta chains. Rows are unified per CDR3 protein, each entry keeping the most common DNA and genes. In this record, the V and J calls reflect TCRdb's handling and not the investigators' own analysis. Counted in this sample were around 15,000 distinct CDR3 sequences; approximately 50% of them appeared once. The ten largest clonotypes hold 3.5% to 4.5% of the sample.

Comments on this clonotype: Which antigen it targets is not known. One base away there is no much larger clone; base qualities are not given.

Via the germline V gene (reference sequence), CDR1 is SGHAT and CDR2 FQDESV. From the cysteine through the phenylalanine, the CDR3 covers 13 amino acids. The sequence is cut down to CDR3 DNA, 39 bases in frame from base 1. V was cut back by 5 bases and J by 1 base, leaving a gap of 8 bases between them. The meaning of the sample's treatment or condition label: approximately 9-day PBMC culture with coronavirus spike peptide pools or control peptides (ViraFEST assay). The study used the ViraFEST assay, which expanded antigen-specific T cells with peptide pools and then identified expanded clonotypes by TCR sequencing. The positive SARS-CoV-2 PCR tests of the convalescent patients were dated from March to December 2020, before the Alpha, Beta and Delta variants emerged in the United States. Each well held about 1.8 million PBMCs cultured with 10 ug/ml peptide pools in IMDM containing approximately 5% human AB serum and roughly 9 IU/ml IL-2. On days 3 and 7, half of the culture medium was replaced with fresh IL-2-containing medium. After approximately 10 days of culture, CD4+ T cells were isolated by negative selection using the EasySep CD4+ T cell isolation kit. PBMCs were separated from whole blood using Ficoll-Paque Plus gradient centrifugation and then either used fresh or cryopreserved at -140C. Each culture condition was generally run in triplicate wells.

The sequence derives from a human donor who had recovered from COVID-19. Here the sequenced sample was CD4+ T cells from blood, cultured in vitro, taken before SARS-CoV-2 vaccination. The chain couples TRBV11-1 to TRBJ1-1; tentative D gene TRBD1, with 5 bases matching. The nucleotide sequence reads TGTGCCAGCAGCCGACAGCAGAACACTGAAGCTTTCTTT. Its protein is CASSRQQNTEAFF.